The T cell receptor beta chain under discussion was sequenced for a study of stem cell transplantation in POMP-related autoinflammatory disease. Study in general: CD8+ T cells were low and CD4+ cells naive-skewed before transplant. The study's findings and limits: Unique TRB V-J gene pairings were limited in number in patients with PRAID.

V was clipped by 5 bases and J by 7 bases, with 15 bases between them. The germline V gene has CDR1 SGHRS and CDR2 YFSETQ. The CDR3 totals 13 residues. Of note for this clone: Its antigen is undetermined.

The repertoire was sequenced with immunoSEQ multiplex PCR; TCRdb's copy has only in-frame clones and lacks some. The data show about 68,000 clones, with just over 90% seen just once and about 0.7% held by the top ten. The gene calls are TRBV5-1 and TRBJ1-1, with D perhaps TRBD1 (6 bases). The source was CD4+ T cells from PBMCs, collected after stem cell transplantation. The sequence came from a human patient with POMP-related autoinflammation and immune dysregulation (PRAID). Some T cells may be supplied by the graft donor. As DNA, the CDR3 is TGCGCCAGCAGTCTGCCCGGGGGCATTGAAGCTTTCTTT. It is translated as CASSLPGGIEAFF. Together with reference TRBV5-1 and TRBJ1-1, the CDR3 gives the full variable domain: KAGVTQTPRYLIKTRGQQVTLSCSPISGHRSVSWYQQTPGQGLQFLFEYFSETQRNKGNFPGRFSGRQFSNSRSEMNVSTLELGDSALYLCASSLPGGIEAFFGQGTRLTVV.